Below are 30 T cell receptor beta chains sequenced from a single sample in a study of response to subunit inactivated influenza vaccine. TCRdb independently ran MiXCR on the RT-PCR reads; one entry per CDR3 protein. This table has roughly 520,000 distinct CDR3 sequences, less than 30% appearing once. This specimen consisted of CD4+ T cells sorted from PBMCs, obtained around 5 days after vaccination. The receptors were gathered from a man between 45 and 60 years old who received an inactivated influenza vaccine.

This clonotype was picked up many times. This chain uses TRBV6-5 with TRBJ2-7, with D maybe TRBD1 (5 bases). The germline V gene has CDR1 MNHEY and CDR2 SVGAGI. Trimming removed 0 bases from V and 6 bases from J, with 18 bases in between. The CDR3 is 16 residues long. CDR3 protein: CASSYSKFDSLGEQYF. The CDR3, as DNA: TGTGCCAGCAGTTACTCGAAGTTCGACAGTCTGGGCGAGCAGTACTTC.

The V gene is TRBV12-3 or TRBV12-4, the J gene TRBJ2-4; 11 bases fit TRBD2. The CDR3 covers 17 residues. V lost 6 bases, J lost 1 base, and 8 bases stayed unmatched. The DNA of the CDR3 is TGTGCCAGCAGGGGTAGCGGGAGGGAAAGGGCCAAAAACATTCAGTACTTC. Its protein is CASRGSGRERAKNIQYF.

In this sample, this clonotype turned up many times. At one boundary the junction diverges from the germline segment, which might be a read error. V gene TRBV5-1 combines with J gene TRBJ2-1, with D perhaps matching TRBD1 or TRBD2 (5 bases each). Germline V CDR1 and CDR2: SGHRS, YFSETQ. The CDR3 length is 14 residues. This CDR3 reads CASRLDGGYNEQFF. Written as DNA, the CDR3 is TGCGCCAGCAGATTGGATGGGGGATACAATGAGCAGTTCTTC.

The chain combines TRBV11-2 with TRBJ2-5, with D uncertain. The ends were cut back, 0 bases at V and 4 bases at J, with 6 bases in the middle. Germline V CDR1 and CDR2: SGHAT, FQNNGV. This CDR3 has 13 residues. CDR3 DNA sequence: TGTGCCAGCAGCTTAGAACAGAGAGAGACCCAGTACTTC. Protein sequence: CASSLEQRETQYF.

This rearrangement joins TRBV7-2 to TRBJ1-5; D remains unclear. V was clipped by 1 base and J by 9 bases, with 10 bases between them. Germline-derived CDR1 and CDR2 are SGHTA and FQGNSA. The CDR3 covers 13 residues. Here the CDR3 DNA reads TGTGCCAGCAGCTTAGTAGACGGTAGGCCCCAGCATTTT. This codes for CASSLVDGRPQHF.

This clonotype was seen ten or more times. The CDR3 sequence is CAISDGGSGDTQYF. For the CDR3, the DNA is TGTGCCATCAGTGACGGGGGCTCAGGGGATACGCAGTATTTT. The chain uses TRBV10-3 and TRBJ2-3; D tentatively reads TRBD1 or TRBD2 (6 bases each). Per the germline V gene, CDR1 is ENHRY and CDR2 is SYGVKD. Trimming took 3 bases from V and 6 from J, leaving 13 bases between them. The CDR3 sequence is 14 residues long.

In its sample, this clonotype was seen a few times. The chain recombines TRBV20-1 with TRBJ2-3; the D gene is possibly TRBD2 (6 bases). CDR1 and CDR2 (germline): DFQATT, SNEGSKA (reference sequence). The ends were cut back, 5 bases at V and 3 bases at J, with 15 bases in the middle. This CDR3 contains 14 residues. CDR3 DNA: TGCAGTGCTGTGTGGACTAACCTTACAGATACGCAGTATTTT. Residues: CSAVWTNLTDTQYF.

This clonotype showed up just a few times. The chain carries TRBV7-3 and TRBJ1-1, with D tentatively TRBD1 (5 bases). The ends were cut back, 5 bases at V and 5 bases at J, with 12 bases in the middle. CDR3 length: 13 amino acids. Germline values: CDR1 SGHTA, CDR2 FQGTGA. The CDR3 coding sequence is TGTGCCAGCAGCGAGGACTGGGGGACTGAAGCTTTCTTT. It is translated as CASSEDWGTEAFF.

This clonotype has more than one count but fewer than ten. The gene calls are TRBV7-2 and TRBJ2-7; unclear D gene. V was pared by 6 bases and J by 1 base, with 7 bases between. CDR1 and CDR2 from the germline V gene are SGHTA and FQGNSA. The length of the CDR3 is 12 residues. CDR3 protein: CASRAGSYEQYF. CDR3 nucleotide sequence: TGTGCCAGCAGGGCAGGTTCCTACGAGCAGTACTTC.

This CDR3 is CSARDIRAGPNTGELFF. CDR3 in DNA: TGCAGTGCTAGAGATATCAGGGCTGGACCGAACACCGGGGAGCTGTTTTTT. The V gene is TRBV20-1, the J gene TRBJ2-2, with a weak D call TRBD1 (5 bases). This CDR3 is 17 amino acids long. The germline V gene has CDR1 DFQATT and CDR2 SNEGSKA (reference sequence). V was clipped by 0 bases and J by 0 bases, with 14 bases between them.

This clonotype occurred a few times. The CDR3 DNA reads as TGTGCCATCAGTCCCACGGACACCGCGAGTGAGCAGTTCTTC. Translated: CAISPTDTASEQFF. V usage is TRBV10-3 and J usage is TRBJ2-1; TRBD1 might be the D (5 bases). This CDR3 comprises 14 residues. CDR1 ENHRY and CDR2 SYGVKD come from the germline V gene. V lost 5 bases and J 9 bases, leaving 17 bases between the germline ends.

This clonotype was observed a few times. The V and J genes are TRBV6-2 or TRBV6-3 and TRBJ2-7; D is perhaps TRBD2 (5 bases). The CDR3 spans 14 residues. From germline, CDR1 is MNHEY and CDR2 SVGEGT. Trimming took off 8 bases at V and 0 bases at J, with 14 bases between the two ends. The CDR3 loop reads CASYSAESSYEQYF. As DNA, the CDR3 is TGTGCCAGCTATAGCGCCGAGAGCTCCTACGAGCAGTACTTC.

V usage is TRBV7-2 and J usage is TRBJ2-7; D is possibly TRBD2 (6 bases). The CDR3 loop spans 12 amino acids. Trimming pared 4 bases from V and 6 bases from J, leaving 10 bases between. Germline V gene lookup returns CDR1 SGHTA and CDR2 FQGNSA. The CDR3 loop reads CASSWGVGEQYF. The CDR3 DNA reads TGTGCCAGCAGCTGGGGGGTTGGCGAGCAGTACTTC.

This clonotype was recorded a few times. The chain links TRBV7-2 to TRBJ1-2; D not resolved. CDR3 length equals 14 residues. V was cut by 5 bases and J by 0 bases, with 10 bases left in between. The V gene's germline CDR1 is SGHTA and CDR2 FQGNSA. The CDR3 region is CASSPGRANYGYTF. The CDR3 DNA reads TGTGCCAGCAGCCCCGGACGGGCTAACTATGGCTACACCTTC. Together with reference TRBV7-2 and TRBJ1-2, the CDR3 gives the full variable domain: GAGVSQSPSNKVTEKGKDVELRCDPISGHTALYWYRQSLGQGLEFLIYFQGNSAPDKSGLPSDRFSAERTGGSVSTLTIQRTQQEDSAVYLCASSPGRANYGYTFGSGTRLTVV.

The chain combines TRBV27 with TRBJ2-3; 11 positions agree with TRBD2. Germline trimming cut 7 bases from V and 7 bases from J; bases unmatched to any gene: 16. Looked up from germline, CDR1 is MNHEY and CDR2 is SMNVEV (reference sequence). The CDR3 consists of 17 residues. As DNA, the CDR3 is TGTGCCAGCACCGCTGAAGGACCTAGCGGGAGGAGTTATACGCAGTATTTT. This codes for CASTAEGPSGRSYTQYF.

The V call is TRBV6-1, the J call TRBJ2-3; 10 nucleotides align to TRBD2. V lost 6 bases and J lost 0; bases outside the gene matches: 3. Looked up from germline, CDR1 is MNHNS and CDR2 is SASEGT. The CDR3 sequence is 15 residues long. The CDR3 coding sequence is TGTGCCAGCAGACTAGCGGGGACTAGCACAGATACGCAGTATTTT. Translating it yields CASRLAGTSTDTQYF.

CDR3 amino acids: CASSYVGFPDTQYF. Written as DNA, the CDR3 is TGTGCCAGCAGTTACGTCGGTTTTCCAGATACGCAGTATTTT. The J gene is TRBJ2-3, the V gene TRBV6-2 or TRBV6-3; D unresolved. The CDR3 is 14 residues long. The germline gives CDR1 MNHEY, CDR2 SVGEGT. V lost 2 bases to trimming and J lost 4 bases, with 10 bases between them.

This clonotype has just a few counts. V and J are TRBV29-1 and TRBJ1-1; 10 bases agree with TRBD1. The germline V gene has CDR1 SQVTM and CDR2 ANQGSEA. J gave up 8 bases and V 4 bases, and 1 base lay outside the gene matches. This CDR3 comprises 11 residues. The CDR3 region has the DNA TGCAGCGTTGCGGACAGGGGGGAAGCTTTCTTT. It encodes CSVADRGEAFF.

The chain uses TRBV6-1 and TRBJ1-5; 10 bases are a match to TRBD1. Trimming removed 6 bases from V and 3 bases from J; junction bases left unmatched: 5. The length of the CDR3 is 15 residues. The germline gives CDR1 MNHNS, CDR2 SASEGT. CDR3 residues: CASRTGGGNNQPQHF. The CDR3 nucleotides read TGTGCCAGCAGGACAGGGGGCGGAAACAATCAGCCCCAGCATTTT.

The rearrangement links TRBV12-3 or TRBV12-4 to TRBJ2-5, with a possible D match to TRBD1 (6 bases). CDR3 length equals 12 residues. Trimming left V 6 bases short and J 3 bases short, with 8 bases between. The CDR3 DNA sequence: TGTGCCAGCAGAAGGACAGAAGAGACCCAGTACTTC. Residues: CASRRTEETQYF.

This clonotype was detected only a few times. The chain employs TRBV7-2 and TRBJ1-2; maybe TRBD1 (6 bases). This CDR3 comprises 15 residues. Deletions cut 1 base from V and 3 bases from J, with 12 bases between. CDR1 is SGHTA, CDR2 FQGNSA, per germline. DNA for the CDR3: TGTGCCAGCAGCTTAGATTCAGGGGAGGACTATGGCTACACCTTC. Its translation: CASSLDSGEDYGYTF.

The CDR3 nucleotides read TGTGCCAGCTCACCATCGGGACTAGCGGGAGTTGTTGAGCAGTTCTTC. The encoded protein is CASSPSGLAGVVEQFF. The chain links TRBV18 to TRBJ2-1; 14 nucleotides match TRBD2. This CDR3 comprises 16 residues. The germline gives CDR1 KGHSH, CDR2 LQKENI. Unmatched junction bases numbered 6, after V lost 2 bases and J lost 9 bases.

The V and J genes are TRBV20-1 and TRBJ2-3; D may match TRBD1 or TRBD2 (5 bases each). The CDR3 runs 15 residues. The ends were cut back, 1 base at V and 3 bases at J, with 14 bases in the middle. Germline values: CDR1 DFQATT, CDR2 SNEGSKA (reference sequence). Here the CDR3 reads CSARASQGDTDTQYF. CDR3 nucleotides: TGCAGTGCTAGAGCGTCGCAGGGAGATACAGATACGCAGTATTTT.

This clonotype was found once. The V and J genes are TRBV15 and TRBJ2-5, with D tentatively TRBD1 or TRBD2 (5 bases each). The CDR3 has 15 residues. Per the germline V gene, CDR1 is LNHNV and CDR2 is YYDKDF (reference sequence). V dropped 0 bases and J dropped 0 bases, with 8 bases sitting between them. CDR3 sequence reads: CATSREGRNQETQYF. The CDR3 DNA is TGTGCCACCAGCAGAGAGGGACGGAACCAAGAGACCCAGTACTTC.

The J gene is TRBJ2-5, the V gene TRBV7-6, with D maybe TRBD1 (5 bases). CDR1 is SGHVS, CDR2 FNYEAQ, per germline. Trimming removed 7 bases at V and 2 bases at J, with 17 bases between. The CDR3 is 15 amino acids. This chain's CDR3 is CASTPSGLVQETQYF. The DNA for the CDR3 is TGTGCCAGCACCCCCTCAGGGCTCGTACAAGAGACCCAGTACTTC.

The rearrangement links TRBV29-1 to TRBJ1-2; D is possibly TRBD1 (5 bases). Germline-derived CDR1 and CDR2 are SQVTM and ANQGSEA. V shed 6 bases and J shed 8 bases, with 13 bases lying between them. The CDR3 contains 11 residues. CDR3 protein: CSVRGESGYTF. CDR3 sequence (DNA): TGCAGCGTCAGAGGGGAAAGCGGCTACACCTTC. The full variable domain, with the rest looked up from reference TRBV29-1 and TRBJ1-2, is SAVISQKPSRDICQRGTSLTIQCQVDSQVTMMFWYRQQPGQSLTLIATANQGSEATYESGFVIDKFPISRPNLTFSTLTVSNMSPEDSSIYLCSVRGESGYTFGSGTRLTVV.

This rearrangement joins TRBV5-6 to TRBJ2-7; TRBD2 agrees at 10 bases. V trimming: 0 bases; J trimming: 2 bases; junction bases outside the gene matches: 8. This CDR3 has 17 amino acids. Looked up from germline, CDR1 is SGHDT and CDR2 is YYEEEE. The CDR3 sequence: CASSLAVLAGGPYEQYF. DNA for the CDR3: TGTGCCAGCAGCTTGGCGGTCTTAGCGGGGGGTCCCTACGAGCAGTACTTC.

The chain couples TRBV29-1 to TRBJ1-2, with unresolved D. Trimming stripped 7 bases from V and 5 bases from J, with 17 bases between. Germline V gene sequence: CDR1 SQVTM, CDR2 ANQGSEA. The CDR3 is 13 residues long. The CDR3 sequence: CSGGGPEHYGYTF. CDR3 sequence (DNA): TGCAGCGGAGGAGGACCTGAACATTATGGCTACACCTTC.

The table lists this clonotype with many counts. V usage is TRBV29-1 and J usage is TRBJ1-1, with D unresolved. With 4 bases removed from V and 10 bases from J, the gap between germline ends came to 16 bases. This CDR3 contains 12 residues. Per germline, CDR1 SQVTM and CDR2 ANQGSEA. The CDR3 bases are TGCAGCGTTGGGGCAGGTTACTCAATAGCTTTCTTT. Protein sequence: CSVGAGYSIAFF.

The V and J genes are TRBV5-1 and TRBJ2-3; a possible D gene is TRBD2 (7 bases). V gave up 2 bases and J gave up 2 bases, with 15 bases separating them. CDR3 size: 16 residues. The germline CDR1 and CDR2 sequences are SGHRS and YFSETQ. The DNA of the CDR3 is TGCGCCAGCAGCTTCCGGAAGGGGGGGAACACAGATACGCAGTATTTT. It is translated as CASSFRKGGNTDTQYF.